Each of the 22 T cell receptor beta chains below was sequenced from the same sample in a study of OX40 agonist ivuxolimab in advanced cancers. Profiling relied on immunoSEQ multiplex PCR, and the TCRdb table lists in-frame clones only, not all of them. The data show about 38,000 clones, with roughly 80% seen just once and just under 40% held by the top ten. The specimen comprised CD4+ or CD8+ T cells sorted from blood, sampled in a trial of the OX40 agonist ivuxolimab. The receptors originated from an adult with an advanced solid tumor such as melanoma, head and neck, liver or kidney cancer.

This clone was counted between two and nine times. V usage is TRBV19 and J usage is TRBJ1-2; 10 bases fit TRBD1. The CDR3 is made up of 13 amino acids. Germline values: CDR1 LNHDA, CDR2 SQIVND (reference sequence). The V and J ends lost 7 bases and 4 bases, in that order; junction bases with no gene match: 3. The CDR3 loop reads CASTTGGIYGYTF. DNA for the CDR3: TGTGCCAGTACGACAGGGGGCATCTATGGCTACACCTTC.

The chain couples TRBV9 to TRBJ2-3; 11 bases agree with TRBD2. This CDR3 spans 15 amino acids. V was clipped by 1 base and J by 3 bases; unmatched bases: 1. Germline-derived CDR1 and CDR2 are SGDLS and YYNGEE. The CDR3 loop reads CASSVLAGGTDTQYF. DNA of the CDR3: TGTGCCAGCAGCGTACTAGCGGGGGGTACAGATACGCAGTATTTT.

The chain is built from TRBV29-1 and TRBJ2-4; D is unresolved. Trimming took 2 bases from V and 7 from J, leaving 12 bases between them. Germline lookup yields CDR1 SQVTM and CDR2 ANQGSEA. CDR3 length: 13 amino acids. CDR3 bases: TGCAGCGTTGAATTTGGGTTTGCGAACATTCAGTACTTC. Translation: CSVEFGFANIQYF.

This clone came up once. V and J are TRBV5-8 and TRBJ2-7; D uncertain. The CDR3 runs 14 residues. V lost 3 bases to trimming and J lost 5 bases, with 15 bases between them. Germline lookup yields CDR1 SGHTS and CDR2 YDEGEE. The DNA of the CDR3 is TGTGCCAGCAGCTCGGGCTCCACATCCGACGAGCAGTACTTC. The encoded protein is CASSSGSTSDEQYF.

The chain uses TRBV5-4 and TRBJ2-7, with 7 bases lining up with TRBD1. This CDR3 is built from 15 residues. Per the germline V gene, CDR1 is SGHNT and CDR2 is YYREEE (reference sequence). Germline trimming cut 1 base from V and 1 base from J; bases unmatched to any gene: 5. The CDR3 sequence is CASSLPTGQSYEQYF. CDR3 coding DNA: TGTGCCAGCAGCTTGCCGACGGGACAGTCCTACGAGCAGTACTTC.

As DNA, the CDR3 is TGTGCCAGCAGCCTCTACCTTTATGATGAGCAGTTCTTC. It is translated as CASSLYLYDEQFF. This rearrangement joins TRBV9 to TRBJ2-1; D is undetermined. The V end lost 4 bases, the J end lost 8 bases, and 13 bases lay between the germline ends. The CDR3 contains 13 residues. Germline CDR1 SGDLS, CDR2 YYNGEE.

J is TRBJ2-5 and V is TRBV7-8; 10 bases agree with TRBD1. Germline values: CDR1 SGHVS, CDR2 FQNEAQ. V dropped 5 bases and J dropped 6; count of bases not matched to a gene: 9. This CDR3 has 15 residues. The CDR3 loop reads CASSAATGGGKTQYF. The CDR3 DNA follows: TGTGCCAGCAGCGCCGCGACAGGGGGCGGAAAGACCCAGTACTTC.

The chain is built from TRBV11-2 and TRBJ2-3, with no clear D. V gave up 2 bases and J gave up 0 bases, with 6 bases separating them. Germline V CDR1 and CDR2: SGHAT, FQNNGV. The CDR3 length is 14 residues. CDR3 sequence: CASSLRDSTDTQYF. Here the CDR3 DNA reads TGTGCCAGCAGCTTAAGGGATAGCACAGATACGCAGTATTTT.

The J gene is TRBJ1-3, the V gene TRBV6-1; D may be TRBD1 (5 bases). The CDR3 sequence is 14 residues long. The germline CDR1 and CDR2 sequences are MNHNS and SASEGT. The ends were cut back, 3 bases at V and 3 bases at J, with 9 bases in the middle. The CDR3 loop is CASSDGAGGNTIYF. In DNA form, the CDR3 reads TGTGCCAGCAGTGATGGGGCGGGTGGAAACACCATATATTTT.

This clone came up once. The chain couples TRBV29-1 to TRBJ1-6; tentatively, D is TRBD1 (5 bases). Trimming cost V 5 bases and J 7 bases, with 12 bases left between them. The V gene's germline CDR1 is SQVTM and CDR2 ANQGSEA. This CDR3 region has 13 residues. This CDR3 reads CSVKGTSNSPLHF. The CDR3 nucleotides are TGCAGCGTTAAAGGGACGTCAAATTCACCCCTCCACTTT.

The DNA of the CDR3 is TGTGCCAGTAGTATAGAACCCAGGGGTTTCTGGCCCCAGCATTTT. Protein sequence: CASSIEPRGFWPQHF. This chain uses TRBV19 with TRBJ1-5, with D possibly being TRBD1 (6 bases). Germline-derived CDR1 and CDR2 are LNHDA and SQIVND (reference sequence). The V end lost 0 bases, the J end lost 9 bases, and 15 bases lay between the germline ends. The CDR3 sequence is 15 residues long.

J is TRBJ2-7 and V is TRBV20-1; no clear D gene. V was clipped by 6 bases and J by 4 bases, with 10 bases between them. CDR3 length: 11 residues. Looked up from germline, CDR1 is DFQATT and CDR2 is SNEGSKA (reference sequence). CDR3 amino acids: CSAPFRYEQYF. The DNA for the CDR3 is TGCAGTGCCCCATTCAGATACGAGCAGTACTTC.

The chain uses TRBV5-6 and TRBJ2-7, with D maybe TRBD2 (6 bases). CDR1 and CDR2 from the germline V gene are SGHDT and YYEEEE. This CDR3 comprises 14 residues. Trimming left V 2 bases short and J 2 bases short, with 11 bases between. The CDR3 region has the DNA TGTGCCAGCAGCTTTCGAGGCGGGACCTACGAGCAGTACTTC. It translates to CASSFRGGTYEQYF.

The chain uses TRBV7-6 and TRBJ2-1, with a weak D call TRBD2 (6 bases). V lost 5 bases and J lost 8, with 13 bases in between. This CDR3 is built from 13 residues. The germline V gene encodes CDR1 SGHVS and CDR2 FNYEAQ. The DNA of the CDR3 is TGTGCCAGCAGCCGGAGGGGTTGGGATGAGCAGTTCTTC. Its translation: CASSRRGWDEQFF.

The chain is built from TRBV15 and TRBJ2-3; the D gene is possibly TRBD2 (5 bases). The V gene lost 4 bases and the J gene lost 2 bases, with 22 bases spanning the gap. The length of the CDR3 is 18 residues. Germline V gives CDR1 LNHNV, CDR2 YYDKDF (reference sequence). As DNA, the CDR3 is TGTGCCACCAGCACCCCCCTGGACTCCTTTCCTCTCACAGATACGCAGTATTTT. Encoded protein: CATSTPLDSFPLTDTQYF. The full variable domain, in which reference TRBV15 and TRBJ2-3 provide the parts outside the CDR3, is DAMVIQNPRYQVTQFGKPVTLSCSQTLNHNVMYWYQQKSSQAPKLLFHYYDKDFNNEADTPDNFQSRRPNTSFCFLDIRSPGLGDTAMYLCATSTPLDSFPLTDTQYFGPGTRLTVL.

The chain is built from TRBV9 and TRBJ2-5; possible D gene TRBD1, 5 bases. The ends were cut back, 4 bases at V and 1 base at J, with 11 bases in the middle. This CDR3 is built from 14 residues. Germline values: CDR1 SGDLS, CDR2 YYNGEE. CDR3 coding DNA: TGTGCCAGCAGCCAGGCAGGGCCCCAAGAGACCCAGTACTTC. It specifies CASSQAGPQETQYF.

This chain links TRBV10-3 with TRBJ2-3, with unresolved D. CDR1 and CDR2 (germline): ENHRY, SYGVKD. Trimming took off 4 bases at V and 0 bases at J, with 11 bases between the two ends. The CDR3 is made up of 15 amino acids. This CDR3 reads CAISVQASSTDTQYF. For the CDR3, the DNA is TGTGCCATCAGTGTCCAAGCCTCTAGCACAGATACGCAGTATTTT.

V and J are TRBV6-6 and TRBJ2-5; D call uncertain. Trimming removed 2 bases from V and 7 bases from J, with 5 bases in between. The CDR3 extends over 11 amino acids. Germline CDR1 and CDR2: MNHNY and SVGAGI (reference sequence). CDR3 coding DNA: TGTGCCAGCAGTTACGTGAGGACCCAGTACTTC. As protein: CASSYVRTQYF.

This rearrangement joins TRBV18 to TRBJ1-3; D may be TRBD1 (5 bases). The ends were cut back, 7 bases at V and 0 bases at J, with 13 bases in the middle. Germline lookup yields CDR1 KGHSH and CDR2 LQKENI. This CDR3 is 15 amino acids long. The CDR3 loop reads CASWPGTASGNTIYF. In nucleotides, the CDR3 is TGTGCCAGCTGGCCAGGGACGGCCTCTGGAAACACCATATATTTT.

The V call is TRBV9, the J call TRBJ1-1; D not certain. Deletions cut 2 bases from V and 0 bases from J, with 5 bases between. Germline V CDR1 and CDR2: SGDLS, YYNGEE. The CDR3 loop spans 13 amino acids. CDR3 in amino acids: CASSVTVNTEAFF. The CDR3 region has the DNA TGTGCCAGCAGCGTCACGGTGAACACTGAAGCTTTCTTT. The full variable domain, its missing parts supplied by reference TRBV9 and TRBJ1-1, is DSGVTQTPKHLITATGQRVTLRCSPRSGDLSVYWYQQSLDQGLQFLIQYYNGEERAKGNILERFSAQQFPDLHSELNLSSLELGDSALYFCASSVTVNTEAFFGQGTRLTVV.

This clone was recorded only once. The chain combines TRBV7-2 with TRBJ1-6; D call uncertain. The germline V gene has CDR1 SGHTA and CDR2 FQGNSA. Deletions cut 4 bases from V and 3 bases from J, with 10 bases between. The CDR3 length is 15 residues. CDR3 sequence: CASSYGDFYNSPLHF. CDR3 coding DNA: TGTGCCAGCAGCTATGGTGACTTCTATAATTCACCCCTCCACTTT.

The chain uses TRBV7-2 and TRBJ2-5; 11 bases are shared with TRBD2. The assigned J gene may be wrong: the sequence end matches TRBJ2-7 better. The length of the CDR3 is 15 residues. Germline V gene data show CDR1 as SGHTA and CDR2 as FQGNSA. CDR3 coding DNA: TGTGCCAGCAGCTCCCGGACTAGCGGGCGCTACGAGCAGTACTTC. It yields the protein CASSSRTSGRYEQYF.